This entry concerns a single T cell receptor beta chain. Antigen unknown. Germline-derived CDR1 and CDR2 are ENHRY and SYGVKD. The CDR3 is 13 residues long. Trimming removed 4 bases from V and 6 bases from J, with 9 bases in between. These data belong to a study of T-cell memory formation after mild COVID-19. Across the study: The study found TCR clusters largely donor specific.

The study's findings and limits: Clones that shrank (day 15 to 85) were balanced CD4/CD8, whereas later expanders leaned CD4+. Detection of some responders pre-infection suggested pre-existing cross-reactive memory T cells participated. Of the contracting clones, CD4+ ones lay mainly in CM and EM, and CD8+ ones in EMRA.

Each CDR3 protein is one row after TCRdb ran MiXCR on the 5' RACE reads. The sample comprises about 350,000 distinct CDR3 sequences, roughly 14% of which are singletons, and roughly 22% rests with the top ten. This TCR was recovered from a man younger than 35 who had mild COVID-19 (a few samples of this study predate the infection). Cell type and time point are not known. V gene TRBV10-3 combines with J gene TRBJ2-2, with D tentatively TRBD1 (5 bases). The specimen sequenced was PBMCs or a T cell subset sorted from them (not recorded which). As DNA, the CDR3 is TGTGCCATCAGTGCGCAGGGCTCCGGGGAGCTGTTTTTT. Protein product: CAISAQGSGELFF.